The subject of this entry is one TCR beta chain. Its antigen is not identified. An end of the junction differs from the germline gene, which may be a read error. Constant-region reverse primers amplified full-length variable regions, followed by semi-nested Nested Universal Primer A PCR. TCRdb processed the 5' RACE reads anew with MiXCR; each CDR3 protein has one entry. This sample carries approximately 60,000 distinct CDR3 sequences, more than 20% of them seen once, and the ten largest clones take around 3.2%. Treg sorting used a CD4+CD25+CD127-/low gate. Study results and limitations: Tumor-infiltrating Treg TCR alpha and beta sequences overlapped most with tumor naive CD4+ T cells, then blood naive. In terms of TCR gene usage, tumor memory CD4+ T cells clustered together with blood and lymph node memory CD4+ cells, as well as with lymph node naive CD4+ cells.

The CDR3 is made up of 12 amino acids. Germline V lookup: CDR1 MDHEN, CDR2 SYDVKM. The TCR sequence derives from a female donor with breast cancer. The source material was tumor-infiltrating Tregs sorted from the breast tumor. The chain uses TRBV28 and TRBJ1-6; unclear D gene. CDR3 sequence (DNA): TGTGCCAGCAGTTTACTTAATCCACCCCTCCACTTT. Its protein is CASSLLNPPLHF.